This TCR beta chain was obtained from a study of graft-versus-host responses after intestinal transplantation. Concerning this clone itself: Antigen: not known.

Libraries were prepared by immunoSEQ multiplex PCR; TCRdb keeps only in-frame clonotypes and omits some of them. Of 13,000 to 15,000 clones listed, around 69% are singletons. Intraepithelial and lamina propria lymphocytes were freed from processed graft tissue. General observations from the study: GvH clones occurred in recipient marrow; some first appeared in ileum or blood.

The TCR sequence derives from a human patient who received an intestinal transplant, so some T cells may come from the graft donor. This material consisted of ileum tissue, taken 16 days after intestinal transplant.

CDR3: CASSDSIALSTDTQYF. CDR3 bases: TGTGCCAGCAGCGATTCGATAGCGCTTAGCACAGATACGCAGTATTTT. The chain is built from TRBV9 and TRBJ2-3; tentative D call: TRBD2 (5 bases). The CDR3 is 16 amino acids. Germline assignment: CDR1 SGDLS and CDR2 YYNGEE. Between the trimmed V and J ends, which lost 3 bases and 0 bases, there was a span of 14 bases.